This T cell receptor (beta chain) was captured by sequencing in a study of neoadjuvant anti-PD-1 for oral cavity cancer. Study at large: Patients without progression got a fourth dose around day 43.

Blood libraries mostly used approximately 0.5 ug genomic DNA, six replicates each. Sequencing used immunoSEQ multiplex PCR; TCRdb keeps in-frame clones, though not all of them. Among about 72,000 clones listed, around 80% were seen once. CDR3 length equals 13 residues. V lost 2 bases and J 7 bases, leaving 12 bases between the germline ends. Germline V gene data show CDR1 as GTSNPN and CDR2 as SVGIG (reference sequence). These oral cavity squamous cell carcinomas were HPV-negative and locally advanced. No culture or expansion preceded analysis of these blood cells. The input for sequencing was PBMCs, taken before nivolumab (anti-PD-1) treatment. The gene calls are TRBV30 and TRBJ1-5; D possibly corresponds to TRBD1 (6 bases). The TCR was taken from a person aged 40 to 85 with oral cavity squamous cell carcinoma. CDR3 protein: CAWSTQGGQPQHF. The CDR3 nucleotides read TGTGCCTGGAGTACACAGGGAGGACAGCCCCAGCATTTT.